Listed below are T cell receptor beta chains from one sample, sequenced in a study of blood T cell repertoires in COVID-19. Assay used: immunoSEQ multiplex PCR; TCRdb lists only in-frame clones, some missing. The sample includes 250,000 to 300,000 clones, 75% to 95% of them seen just once. The sample taken for sequencing was PBMCs or T cells enriched from blood (not recorded which). The receptors were gathered from a woman in her 30s who had recovered from COVID-19. The CDR3 runs from the conserved cysteine through the conserved F or W. D genes are given only for firm matches. Some rows have no size entry. The others give once, few or many, or a class for an expanded clone.

abundance	v_gene	d_gene	j_gene	CDR3aa	CDR3nt
-	TRBV2	TRBD1	TRBJ1-4	CASSGTGVSGEKLFF	TGTGCCAGCAGTGGCACAGGGGTTTCGGGTGAAAAACTGTTTTTT
-	TRBV19	-	TRBJ1-1	CASSFPDTNTEAFF	TGTGCCAGTAGTTTTCCGGACACGAACACTGAAGCTTTCTTT
-	TRBV19	TRBD2	TRBJ2-7	CASSIATSGSYSSYEQYF	TGTGCCAGTAGTATAGCGACTAGCGGGAGTTACAGCTCCTACGAGCAGTACTTC
-	TRBV7-3	-	TRBJ2-2	CASSLGGPTGELFF	TGTGCCAGCAGCCTGGGGGGGCCCACCGGGGAGCTGTTTTTT
-	TRBV29-1	TRBD1	TRBJ1-1	CSANRQGGRVNTEAFF	TGCAGCGCCAATAGACAGGGGGGACGAGTGAACACTGAAGCTTTCTTT
-	TRBV5-1	-	TRBJ1-2	CASSQDSHYGYTF	TGCGCCAGCAGCCAAGACAGTCACTATGGCTACACCTTC
-	TRBV19	-	TRBJ1-5	CASSVAGWVDQPQHF	TGTGCCAGTAGTGTCGCAGGGTGGGTGGACCAGCCCCAGCATTTT
-	TRBV5-6	TRBD2	TRBJ2-1	CASSLVSGTSGNEQFF	TGTGCCAGCAGCTTGGTTTCCGGGACTAGCGGGAATGAGCAGTTCTTC
-	TRBV15	-	TRBJ2-1	CATSPSGGLSSYNEQFF	TGTGCCACCAGCCCATCAGGGGGGCTAAGCTCCTACAATGAGCAGTTCTTC
-	TRBV5-8	-	TRBJ1-5	CASNRQFSNQPQHF	TGTGCCAGCAACCGACAGTTTAGCAATCAGCCCCAGCATTTT
-	TRBV5-1	TRBD2	TRBJ2-5	CASSLISSGAQETQYF	TGCGCCAGCAGCTTAATTTCTAGCGGGGCACAAGAGACCCAGTACTTC
-	TRBV10-1	TRBD1	TRBJ1-2	CASSPRDRNYGYTF	TGCGCCAGCAGTCCGCGGGACAGAAACTATGGCTACACCTTC
-	TRBV15	-	TRBJ2-1	CATSRVTRNNEQFF	TGTGCCACCAGCAGAGTCACTAGGAACAATGAGCAGTTCTTC
many	TRBV5-1	-	TRBJ1-6	CASSFGDSGNSPLHF	TGCGCCAGCAGCTTTGGGGACTCAGGGAATTCACCCCTCCACTTT
-	TRBV5-1	TRBD2	TRBJ2-4	CASRPSGRENIQYF	TGCGCCAGCAGGCCCAGCGGGAGGGAAAACATTCAGTACTTC
-	TRBV19	-	TRBJ1-1	CASTPTVTNTEAFF	TGTGCCAGTACCCCGACAGTAACGAACACTGAAGCTTTCTTT
-	TRBV19	TRBD1	TRBJ2-5	CASSLTGFETQYF	TGTGCCAGCTCCTTGACAGGGTTCGAGACCCAGTACTTC
-	TRBV28	TRBD1	TRBJ2-1	CASSPGDSSYNEQFF	TGTGCCAGCAGCCCCGGGGACAGCTCCTACAATGAGCAGTTCTTC
-	TRBV4-1	-	TRBJ2-2	CASSQELRNTGELFF	TGCGCCAGCAGCCAAGAGCTCAGGAACACCGGGGAGCTGTTTTTT
-	TRBV28	-	TRBJ2-3	CASNHRIASTDTQYF	TGTGCCAGCAATCACAGGATCGCTAGCACAGATACGCAGTATTTT
-	TRBV5-1	TRBD1	TRBJ1-2	CASSPFAGQVYGYTF	TGCGCCAGCAGCCCTTTCGCGGGACAGGTCTATGGCTACACCTTC
few	TRBV27	-	TRBJ1-1	CASSPLGGTALAFF	TGTGCCAGCAGTCCCCTCGGGGGTACGGCCTTAGCTTTCTTT
-	TRBV6-5	-	TRBJ1-1	CASSPWRDTEAFF	TGTGCCAGCAGCCCATGGAGGGACACTGAAGCTTTCTTT
-	TRBV5-1	-	TRBJ1-2	CASSFGVGPRGNGGYTF	TGCGCCAGCAGCTTTGGGGTTGGCCCTAGGGGTAATGGTGGCTACACCTTC
once	TRBV28	-	TRBJ1-1	CASSLVQKNTEAFF	TGTGCCAGCAGTTTGGTCCAGAAGAACACTGAAGCTTTCTTT
-	TRBV3-1/TRBV3-2	-	TRBJ2-1	CASSQGPTSFGVFF	TGTGCCAGCAGCCAAGGCCCCACTAGTTTTGGTGTGTTCTTC
-	TRBV7-3	TRBD1	TRBJ2-5	CASSSTGGPETQYF	TGTGCCAGCAGCTCCACAGGGGGCCCAGAGACCCAGTACTTC
-	TRBV7-2	-	TRBJ2-7	CASSLVVGRTTVEQYF	TGTGCCAGCAGCTTAGTGGTTGGCAGGACAACTGTCGAGCAGTACTTC
-	TRBV29-1	-	TRBJ1-2	CSVEDSAGIGYGYTF	TGCAGCGTTGAAGATAGTGCAGGGATCGGCTATGGCTACACCTTC
-	TRBV28	-	TRBJ1-2	CATTTGVSGYTF	TGTGCCACGACGACAGGAGTAAGTGGCTACACCTTC
-	TRBV7-2	-	TRBJ2-1	CASSLAVDYNEQFF	TGTGCCAGCAGCTTAGCCGTAGATTACAATGAGCAGTTCTTC
-	TRBV12-3/TRBV12-4	-	TRBJ1-6	CASTIGGNSPLHF	TGTGCCAGCACCATTGGGGGCAATTCACCCCTCCACTTT
-	TRBV27	TRBD2	TRBJ2-1	CASSLSGGRMGEQFF	TGTGCCAGCAGTTTATCAGGCGGGAGGATGGGTGAGCAGTTCTTC
-	TRBV29-1	TRBD2	TRBJ2-5	CSVALTTSGGGETQYF	TGCAGCGTTGCATTAACGACTAGCGGGGGCGGAGAGACCCAGTACTTC
-	TRBV11-2	TRBD2	TRBJ2-1	CASSPYTWTSGIVEQFF	TGTGCCAGCAGCCCGTACACCTGGACTAGCGGGATTGTTGAGCAGTTCTTC
-	TRBV15	-	TRBJ1-2	CATSLIEVTEYGYTF	TGTGCCACCAGCCTTATAGAGGTCACGGAATATGGCTACACCTTC
-	TRBV19	TRBD1	TRBJ2-7	CASTLGQGGGEQYF	TGTGCCAGTACCTTGGGACAGGGAGGAGGCGAGCAGTACTTC
-	TRBV30	-	TRBJ2-7	CAWSLSYEQYF	TGTGCCTGGAGTCTCTCCTACGAGCAGTACTTC
-	TRBV7-2	TRBD2	TRBJ2-1	CASSFTGTIAYNEQFF	TGTGCCAGCAGCTTTACCGGGACTATTGCCTACAATGAGCAGTTCTTC
-	TRBV27	-	TRBJ2-7	CASSLNGGDDSYEQYF	TGTGCCAGCAGTTTAAATGGCGGGGACGACTCCTACGAGCAGTACTTC
once	TRBV18	-	TRBJ2-2	CASSPRRERGHLTNTGELFF	TGTGCCAGCTCACCTCGGAGGGAAAGGGGGCATTTAACGAACACCGGGGAGCTGTTTTTT
-	TRBV27	-	TRBJ1-2	CASRPPGQGSGGYTF	TGTGCCAGCAGACCTCCGGGACAAGGTTCGGGGGGCTACACCTTC
-	TRBV19	TRBD2	TRBJ2-1	CASSMRGAPSEQFF	TGTGCCAGTAGTATGCGGGGGGCACCGTCGGAGCAGTTCTTC
-	TRBV10-3	-	TRBJ1-1	CAIKGSSGTEAFF	TGTGCCATCAAGGGGTCGTCAGGCACTGAAGCTTTCTTT
-	TRBV7-9	-	TRBJ1-3	CASSPSGGRNTIYF	TGTGCCAGCAGCCCCAGTGGGGGCAGAAACACCATATATTTT
-	TRBV5-1	TRBD1	TRBJ1-4	CASSLASGTGGEKLFF	TGCGCCAGCAGCTTGGCCAGCGGGACAGGGGGTGAAAAACTGTTTTTT
-	TRBV18	TRBD2	TRBJ2-7	CASSSSGLADSYEQYF	TGTGCCAGCTCATCCTCAGGACTAGCGGATTCCTACGAGCAGTACTTC
-	TRBV7-9	TRBD2	TRBJ2-1	CASSPEDGRRYNEQFF	TGTGCCAGCAGCCCCGAGGACGGGAGGAGGTACAATGAGCAGTTCTTC
-	TRBV7-3	TRBD2	TRBJ2-1	CASGTSGIGEQFF	TGTGCCAGTGGGACTAGCGGAATCGGTGAGCAGTTCTTC
-	TRBV9	-	TRBJ2-1	CASSVARIKGDEQFF	TGTGCCAGCAGCGTAGCAAGGATAAAAGGGGATGAGCAGTTCTTC
-	TRBV4-3	-	TRBJ1-6	CASSQEMVGAGAKTLHF	TGCGCCAGCAGCCAAGAAATGGTAGGGGCAGGGGCGAAAACCCTCCACTTT
-	TRBV18	-	TRBJ1-2	CASSPGQHYGYTF	TGTGCCAGCTCACCTGGACAGCACTATGGCTACACCTTC
-	TRBV28	-	TRBJ1-2	CASSGQLANYGYTF	TGTGCCAGCAGTGGACAGCTAGCTAACTATGGCTACACCTTC